This TCR beta chain was sequenced during a study of vaccination effects on CD4 cells after COVID-19 (dated by TCRdb to about 2022). A note on the overall study: Each participant received two doses of an mRNA SARS-CoV-2 vaccine, either BNT162b2 or mRNA-1273. Altogether, around eleven COVID-19 convalescent patients and several SARS-CoV-2-naive healthy vaccine recipients made up the full study. In both COVID-19 convalescent patients and infection-naive vaccine recipients, the study compared SARS-CoV-2 spike-specific CD4+ TCR repertoires from before mRNA vaccination with those from after it. In the study, cultures from other donors were sequenced using the Oncomine TCR Beta short-read assay on an Illumina iSeq 100. Overall study outcomes, separate from this receptor: Among healthy vaccine recipients, nearly all vaccine-induced clones were SARS-CoV-2 mono-reactive, and only 1 of 255 was cross-reactive with common cold coronaviruses. At late post-vaccination timepoints, both infection-induced and vaccine-induced clones showed marked clonal contraction, consistent with waning T cell responses. The study was limited by a small number of convalescent patients and lacked early post-infection timepoints.

In the ViraFEST assay, PBMC were stimulated with viral peptide pools, and TCR sequencing was then used to find antigen-specific CD4+ T cell clonotypes based on their expansion. After less than 13 days of culture, CD4+ T cells were isolated with the EasySep CD4+ T cell isolation kit. Healthy vaccine recipients had no prior SARS-CoV-2 infection, confirmed by negative nucleocapsid antibodies before and after vaccination. Each well held two million PBMC cultured in IMDM containing approximately 5% human AB serum, about 10 IU/ml IL-2 and gentamicin, along with roughly 10 ug/ml peptides. On days 3 and 7, half of the culture medium was replaced with fresh IL-2-containing medium. Unless noted otherwise, every peptide stimulation condition was cultured in triplicate wells. Using Ficoll-Paque Plus gradient centrifugation, PBMC were separated from whole blood and then either used fresh or cryopreserved at -140C. The overlapping peptide pools covered the spike proteins of SARS-CoV-2 and of the common cold coronaviruses HCoV-NL63, HCoV-OC43 and HCoV-229E. The QIAamp micro DNA kit was used to extract genomic DNA from the cultured CD4+ T cells.

According to the germline V gene (reference sequence), CDR1 reads LNHDA and CDR2 reads SQIVND. Counted from cysteine to phenylalanine, this CDR3 has 16 amino acids. Just the 48-base CDR3 DNA is kept, in frame starting at base 1. V is pared back by 2 bases and J by 2 bases, with 15 bases lying between the germline termini. Libraries were prepared through the immunoSEQ multiplex PCR assay. DNA from the cultured and isolated CD4+ T cells underwent TCR beta CDR3 sequencing. On the authors' methods: Non-productive TCR sequences were removed, reads were trimmed to the CDR3 region, and CDR3s of at least 7 amino acids were retained. Antigen-specific clonotypes were identified with the MANAFEST web app by comparing expansion in peptide wells against reference cultures. To count as positive, a clone had to show expansion at FDR<0.05 compared with the reference and with all other wells, an odds ratio above 5, and a frequency above 0.1% in two replicate wells. Clonotypes significantly expanded in SARS-CoV-2 spike wells and in at least one common cold coronavirus spike condition were defined as cross-reactive. CDR3 similarity was assessed by Levenshtein distance using the stringdist R package, and unrooted trees were constructed with ape in R 3.6.1. Held by TCRdb, this immuneACCESS table contains in-frame sequences only and omits some clones. Under half of the omission traces to an unresolved V gene where checked; the cause of the rest is unknown. V, J and clone size derive from that table, while D and trimming were established from the DNA sequence. A total of 20,000 to 25,000 clones appear in this sample, 70% to 80% of them only once. Clones ranked in the top ten supply around an eighth of the sample.

The table lists this clone with a count of one. Its binding antigen is unknown. Per-base qualities were not stored, and no clone one base away is much larger. Recombination connected TRBV19 to TRBJ1-1, with the D segment identity uncertain. This specimen consisted of CD4+ T cells from PBMCs cultured with HCoV-OC43 spike peptides, obtained before COVID-19 vaccination. The sample's cell subset or site label, in plain terms: HCoV-OC43 spike overlapping peptide pool stimulation. The receptor's source is a human donor who received a COVID-19 vaccine. The nucleotides read TGTGCCAGTAGTATATATCTCGGGGAGATCAACACTGAAGCTTTCTTT. The encoded protein is CASSIYLGEINTEAFF.